Detailed here is one TCR beta chain. As yet, its antigen is unknown. The source of the sample is a study of shared clonotypes between healthy human individuals. Study-wide background: Per donor, three plates held CD4 naive cells, three held CD4 memory, two held CD8 naive and one held CD8 memory.

Libraries were prepared by immunoSEQ multiplex PCR; TCRdb keeps only in-frame clonotypes and omits some of them. The data contain more than 2,000,000 clones, around nine tenths of them seen just once; the ten biggest clones take up under 0.15%. Each of the donors was a healthy adult who was HIV-negative and had not had a recent acute infection or vaccination. Study results and caveats: Clonotypes which were not shared had lower generation probabilities than clonotypes that all four donors shared.

The germline V gene encodes CDR1 SGHDT and CDR2 YYEEEE. This CDR3 contains 10 residues. V was trimmed by 4 bases and J by 9 bases, leaving 7 bases between them. The chain combines TRBV5-6 with TRBJ2-5, with D unclear. The sequenced sample consisted of naive CD4+ T cells sorted from blood. Subset specified: CD45RA+ positively selected. This receptor was taken from a man between 18 and 29 years old in good health. CDR3 amino acids: CASSPLPQYF. CDR3 nucleotides: TGTGCCAGCAGCCCCCTTCCCCAGTACTTC.